This record covers a single TCR beta chain. The CDR3 sequence is 16 residues long. V gave up 5 bases and J gave up 0 bases, with 16 bases separating them. Germline V gene sequence: CDR1 SGHVS, CDR2 FQNEAQ. TCRdb re-analysed the RT-PCR reads in MiXCR, keeping a single row per CDR3 protein. In the table there are about 680,000 distinct CDR3 sequences, 14% of which are singletons. This TCR came from a female donor in good health, serving as a healthy control. The V call is TRBV7-8, the J call TRBJ1-1, with D possibly being TRBD1 (6 bases). The sample consisted of memory CD4+ T cells from blood. CDR3 sequence: CASSRMGAGVNTEAFF. In DNA, the CDR3 is TGTGCCAGCAGCCGCATGGGCGCAGGGGTGAACACTGAAGCTTTCTTT.